This T cell receptor beta chain was captured by sequencing in a study of vaccination effects on CD4 cells after COVID-19. On the study more broadly: Vaccine administered to participants consisted of two doses of either BNT162b2 or mRNA-1273.

A word on this clone: No antigen is known for it.

Study results and limitations: Convalescent patients were scarce in the study, and it lacked early post-infection timepoints.

CDR1 is MDHEN and CDR2 is SYDVKM in the germline V gene. J gave up 3 bases and V 2 bases, and 0 bases lay outside the gene matches. The CDR3 runs 14 residues. Before any sequencing was done, the ViraFEST assay used viral peptide pools to expand antigen-specific CD4+ T cells. The culture ran for less than 12 days, and then CD4+ T cells were isolated. Having tested negative for nucleocapsid antibodies, the vaccine recipients showed no prior SARS-CoV-2 infection. In culture with 10 IU/ml IL-2 and 8 to 10 ug/ml peptides, PBMC were grown at 1.5 million to 2.5 million per well. The authors replaced half the medium with IL-2 medium on days 3 and 7. Sequenced by immunoSEQ multiplex PCR; TCRdb stores in-frame clones only, minus some. The profile shows about 34,000 clones, about 80% of them singletons.

This material consisted of CD4+ T cells from PBMCs cultured with HCoV-OC43 spike peptides, taken before COVID-19 vaccination. Stated subset: HCoV-OC43 spike overlapping peptide pool stimulation. This TCR came from a human donor who received a COVID-19 vaccine. This chain connects TRBV28 to TRBJ2-2; 7 bases are shared with TRBD1. CDR3 sequence: CASSLQGDTGELFF. The CDR3 coding sequence is TGTGCCAGCAGTTTACAGGGGGACACCGGGGAGCTGTTTTTT.